The T cell receptor (beta chain) described here comes from a study of blood T cell repertoires in COVID-19. For the study at large: The study drew acute and convalescent COVID-19 samples from the United States, Italy and Spain. T cells, B-cell-depleted T cells, or PBMCs provided the cDNA or gDNA that served as material.

How the authors handled the data: Amplified reference gene primers provided the basis for estimating nucleated cell counts. Sequencing used immunoSEQ multiplex PCR; TCRdb keeps in-frame clones, though not all of them. That table furnishes V, J and clone size, whereas the DNA furnished D and trimming. The sample lists 95,000 to 150,000 clones; about 88% were seen once. This CDR3 is built from 14 residues. Looked up from germline, CDR1 is LNHDA and CDR2 is SQIVND (reference sequence). Trimming removed 3 bases from V and 8 bases from J; junction bases left unmatched: 4. The origin of this receptor is a human donor in a cohort sampled during active COVID-19. The sample taken for sequencing was peripheral blood. The chain is built from TRBV19 and TRBJ1-6; 7 bases are shared with TRBD1. The CDR3 sequence: CASSITGADSPLHF. CDR3 DNA sequence: TGTGCCAGTAGTATTACAGGGGCGGATTCACCCCTCCACTTT.